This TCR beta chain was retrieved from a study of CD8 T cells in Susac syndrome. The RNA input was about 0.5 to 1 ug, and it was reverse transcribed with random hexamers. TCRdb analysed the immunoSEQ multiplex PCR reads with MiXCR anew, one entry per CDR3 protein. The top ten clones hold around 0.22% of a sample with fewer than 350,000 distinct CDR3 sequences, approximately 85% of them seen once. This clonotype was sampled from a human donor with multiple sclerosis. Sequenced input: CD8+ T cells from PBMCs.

The DNA for the CDR3 is TGTGCCAGCAGTTACTCGGGGGGAATCTATGAGCAGTTCTTC. This encodes CASSYSGGIYEQFF. This sequence joins TRBV6-2 or TRBV6-3 and TRBJ2-1; TRBD2 is a possible D gene (6 bases). V was shortened by 0 bases and J by 8 bases, with 11 bases between the two germline ends. This CDR3 spans 14 amino acids. In germline, CDR1 is MNHEY, CDR2 SVGEGT.